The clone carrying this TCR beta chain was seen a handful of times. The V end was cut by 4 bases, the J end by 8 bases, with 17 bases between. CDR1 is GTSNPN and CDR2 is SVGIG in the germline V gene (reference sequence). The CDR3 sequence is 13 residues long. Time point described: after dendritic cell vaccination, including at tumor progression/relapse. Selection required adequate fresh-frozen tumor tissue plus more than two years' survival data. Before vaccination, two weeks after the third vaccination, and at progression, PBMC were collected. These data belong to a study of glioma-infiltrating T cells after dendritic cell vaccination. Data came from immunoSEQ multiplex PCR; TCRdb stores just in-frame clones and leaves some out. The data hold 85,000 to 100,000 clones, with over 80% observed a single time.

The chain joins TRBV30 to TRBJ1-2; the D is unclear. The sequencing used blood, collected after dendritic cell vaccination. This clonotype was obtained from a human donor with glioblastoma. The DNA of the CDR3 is TGTGCCTGGACCCGCGGAGGCAGGCGGGGCTACACCTTC. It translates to CAWTRGGRRGYTF.